This T cell receptor beta chain is drawn from a study of early T cells in non-severe SARS-CoV-2 infection. Study-wide findings and caveats: VDJdb matching skewed toward anti-spike CD8 responses, missing private and CD4 specificities.

Unique molecular identifiers tagged individual cDNA molecules. TCRdb itself ran the 5' RACE reads through MiXCR, one entry per CDR3 protein. The table has about 35,000 distinct CDR3 sequences, approximately 5% seen once. This clonotype was seen many times. The antigen is undetermined. The germline V gene has CDR1 SGHTA and CDR2 FQGNSA. V lost 5 bases, J lost 5 bases, and 16 bases lay in between. This CDR3 is 14 amino acids long. Sequences were obtained from whole blood. The genes are TRBV7-2 and TRBJ2-7; D gene uncertain. The receptor was isolated from an adult who was a healthcare worker with PCR-confirmed SARS-CoV-2 infection or an uninfected control (not recorded which). The CDR3 region has the DNA TGTGCCAGCAGCCTTTTCTCACGATCCGACGAGCAGTACTTC. It codes for CASSLFSRSDEQYF.